The 30 T cell receptor beta chains presented below share a single source sample, sequenced in a study of beta chain features in type 1 diabetes. The authors reverse transcribed all of the isolated RNA, so sequencing captured expressed TCRB transcripts. Here immunoSEQ multiplex PCR was the method, and the copy in TCRdb shows in-frame clones only, minus some. The table records some 410,000 clones, about an eighth of them present only once. The specimen sequenced was naive CD4+ T cells from blood. Receptors were obtained from a young woman in good health.

The genes are TRBV5-1 and TRBJ2-3, with TRBD2 as a possible D gene (6 bases). This CDR3 region has 14 residues. CDR1 is SGHRS, CDR2 YFSETQ, per germline. V was clipped by 0 bases and J by 4 bases, with 9 bases between them. The CDR3 coding sequence is TGCGCCAGCAGCTTGGGGGACTTGCCAGATACGCAGTATTTT. This encodes CASSLGDLPDTQYF.

This clone was seen more than once but under ten times. This sequence joins TRBV5-4 and TRBJ1-2; the match to TRBD1 covers 7 bases. V gave up 3 bases and J gave up 1 base; unmatched junction bases: 6. CDR1 is SGHNT and CDR2 is YYREEE in the germline V gene (reference sequence). This CDR3 is built from 15 residues. CDR3 sequence: CASSSRTGYNYGYTF. CDR3 sequence (DNA): TGTGCCAGCAGCTCGCGGACAGGTTATAACTATGGCTACACCTTC.

This clone was recorded a few times. V is TRBV21-1 and J is TRBJ2-5; TRBD1 is the table's D call, not checked against the DNA. TRBV21-1 is given as a pseudogene. This CDR3 is built from 14 residues. The CDR3 nucleotides read TGTGCCAGCAGCAAAACCCTGCAGGGGGCTACCCAGTACTTC. This codes for CASSKTLQGATQYF.

This clone was recorded a few times. Other DNA sequences within the sample encode an identical CDR3. This chain links TRBV30 with TRBJ1-2; D not certain. V lost 0 bases, J lost 4 bases, and 9 bases lay in between. Germline V lookup: CDR1 GTSNPN, CDR2 SVGIG (reference sequence). The CDR3 length is 13 residues. The DNA for the CDR3 is TGTGCCTGGAGTGTAGGAACCCTCTATGGCTACACCTTC. It encodes CAWSVGTLYGYTF.

This clone was seen a handful of times. Other DNA sequences within the sample encode an identical CDR3. The gene calls are TRBV7-9 and TRBJ2-3; TRBD2 matches at 7 bases. The V and J ends lost 4 bases and 0 bases, in that order; junction bases with no gene match: 4. This CDR3 is 15 amino acids long. Germline CDR1 reads SEHNR; CDR2 reads FQNEAQ (reference sequence). CDR3 region: CASSSYGGSTDTQYF. The CDR3 nucleotides are TGTGCCAGCAGCTCATACGGGGGGAGCACAGATACGCAGTATTTT. The entire variable domain, with the rest obtained from reference TRBV7-9 and TRBJ2-3, is as follows: DTGVSQNPRHKITKRGQNVTFRCDPISEHNRLYWYRQTLGQGPEFLTYFQNEAQLEKSRLLSDRFSAERPKGSFSTLEIQRTEQGDSAMYLCASSSYGGSTDTQYFGPGTRLTVL.

The V call is TRBV5-6, the J call TRBJ2-4; unclear D gene. The CDR3 is 15 residues long. Per germline, CDR1 SGHDT and CDR2 YYEEEE. Trimming left V 4 bases short and J 0 bases short, with 11 bases between. CDR3 in DNA: TGTGCCAGCAGCCCTCAAACCGTAGCCAAAAACATTCAGTACTTC. It is translated as CASSPQTVAKNIQYF.

This clone was counted between two and nine times. CDR3 DNA sequence: TGCAGCGTTGGGATGGACGTTGCGGGAGGTCTAGGAAATAATTCACCCCTCCACTTT. Protein: CSVGMDVAGGLGNNSPLHF. This chain uses TRBV29-1 with TRBJ1-6; no clear D. Germline lookup yields CDR1 SQVTM and CDR2 ANQGSEA. There are 19 residues in the CDR3. V was clipped by 4 bases and J by 5 bases, with 27 bases between them.

The table lists this clone with a few counts. This chain joins TRBV7-7 and TRBJ2-1; no clear D gene. V lost 2 bases and J 3 bases, leaving 8 bases between the germline ends. The CDR3 is 14 amino acids. The germline CDR1 and CDR2 sequences are SSHAT and FNYEAQ (reference sequence). The CDR3 loop is CASSLSQVYNEQFF. DNA of the CDR3: TGTGCCAGCAGCTTATCGCAGGTCTACAATGAGCAGTTCTTC.

There are a few counts of this clone. This chain joins TRBV7-9 and TRBJ2-3, with 10 bases that match TRBD2. The CDR3 runs to 17 residues. With 3 bases clipped from V and 0 bases from J, the junction kept 6 bases outside the gene matches. CDR1 is SEHNR, CDR2 FQNEAQ, per germline (reference sequence). CDR3 in DNA: TGTGCCAGCAGCTTTAGCGGGGGGAATCCTAGCACAGATACGCAGTATTTT. As protein: CASSFSGGNPSTDTQYF.

The chain joins TRBV7-2 to TRBJ2-1; D uncertain. V gave up 1 base and J gave up 10 bases, with 11 bases separating them. The CDR3 consists of 13 residues. Germline V lookup: CDR1 SGHTA, CDR2 FQGNSA. The DNA for the CDR3 is TGTGCCAGCAGCTTAGGAGAGCTCCGGGAGCAGTTCTTC. Its translation is CASSLGELREQFF.

The V call is TRBV5-1, the J call TRBJ2-3, with D unclear. CDR3 length equals 11 residues. V was shortened by 7 bases and J by 2 bases, with 5 bases between the two germline ends. Per the germline V gene, CDR1 is SGHRS and CDR2 is YFSETQ. As DNA, the CDR3 is TGCGCCAGCGGAACCACAGATACGCAGTATTTT. It translates to CASGTTDTQYF. Full variable domain (outside the CDR3, taken from reference TRBV5-1 and TRBJ2-3): KAGVTQTPRYLIKTRGQQVTLSCSPISGHRSVSWYQQTPGQGLQFLFEYFSETQRNKGNFPGRFSGRQFSNSRSEMNVSTLELGDSALYLCASGTTDTQYFGPGTRLTVL.

CDR3 residues: CASSPIRGELFF. DNA of the CDR3: TGTGCCAGCAGCCCCATCCGCGGGGAGCTGTTTTTT. The V call is TRBV7-2, the J call TRBJ2-2; the D is unclear. Germline CDR1 reads SGHTA; CDR2 reads FQGNSA. The CDR3 runs 12 residues. Trimming removed 5 bases at V and 7 bases at J, with 8 bases between.

The gene calls are TRBV7-2 and TRBJ2-1, with 8 positions matching TRBD2. With V trimmed by 5 bases and J by 6 bases, 9 bases remained unmatched. Per germline, CDR1 SGHTA and CDR2 FQGNSA. CDR3 length: 15 amino acids. CDR3 amino acids: CASSPLIRGGNEQFF. For the CDR3, the DNA is TGTGCCAGCAGCCCCCTAATACGGGGGGGCAATGAGCAGTTCTTC.

In this sample, this clone turned up a few times. The chain has TRBV9 and TRBJ2-5; 7 bases match TRBD1. The CDR3 has 15 residues. Germline trimming cut 0 bases from V and 3 bases from J; bases unmatched to any gene: 5. In germline, CDR1 is SGDLS, CDR2 YYNGEE. The CDR3 region is CASSVGTGLEETQYF. The CDR3 DNA reads as TGTGCCAGCAGCGTAGGGACAGGACTCGAAGAGACCCAGTACTTC.

This chain joins TRBV30 and TRBJ2-7; TRBD1 or TRBD2 may be the D gene (5 bases each). Deletions cut 5 bases from V and 9 bases from J, with 17 bases between. The germline V gene has CDR1 GTSNPN and CDR2 SVGIG (reference sequence). This CDR3 spans 12 amino acids. DNA of the CDR3: TGTGCCTGGGCTCCGGGACGCCGATGGCAGTACTTC. It specifies CAWAPGRRWQYF.

The chain uses TRBV6-1 and TRBJ2-5; 11 bases map to TRBD1. CDR1 is MNHNS, CDR2 SASEGT, per germline. This CDR3 has 15 residues. After removal of 2 bases from V and 5 bases from J, the junction contained 4 bases not matched to a gene. In nucleotides, the CDR3 is TGTGCCAGCAGTGAAAGGACAGGGGGCTGGGAGACCCAGTACTTC. Translated: CASSERTGGWETQYF.

The rearrangement joins TRBV9 to TRBJ2-4, with D tentatively TRBD1 (5 bases). CDR3 length equals 15 residues. The germline V gene encodes CDR1 SGDLS and CDR2 YYNGEE. Trimming pared 3 bases from V and 5 bases from J, leaving 15 bases between. The CDR3 loop is CASSAETVFQNIQYF. CDR3 DNA sequence: TGTGCCAGCAGCGCGGAGACAGTGTTCCAAAACATTCAGTACTTC.

This clone was counted a few times. The chain is built from TRBV4-3 and TRBJ2-2; the D is unclear. This CDR3 is 15 amino acids long. Trimming removed 0 bases from V and 7 bases from J, with 12 bases in between. The germline V gene encodes CDR1 LGHNA and CDR2 YSLEER. For the CDR3, the DNA is TGCGCCAGCAGCCAAGATCCTCGGGTGAGCGGGGAGCTGTTTTTT. This gives the protein CASSQDPRVSGELFF.

Regarding this clone: The sample carries other DNA sequences with the same CDR3. V usage is TRBV29-1 and J usage is TRBJ2-5, with D hard to call. The DNA end lines up better with TRBJ2-7; the J call may be wrong. There are 11 residues in the CDR3. Germline V gene lookup returns CDR1 SQVTM and CDR2 ANQGSEA. The CDR3, as DNA: TGCAGCGTTGGGGACTCCTACGAGCAGTACTTC. Translated: CSVGDSYEQYF.

The rearrangement joins TRBV4-1 to TRBJ1-4; 9 bases are a match to TRBD1. CDR1 is MGHRA and CDR2 is YSYEKL in the germline V gene. The trim removed 4 bases at V and 7 bases at J, leaving 13 bases unmatched. CDR3 length: 17 amino acids. CDR3 amino acids: CASSRSPTGTGPEKLFF. In nucleotides, the CDR3 is TGCGCCAGCAGCCGGTCACCCACCGGGACAGGGCCTGAAAAACTGTTTTTT.

This clone was seen only a few times. The chain has TRBV6-5 and TRBJ2-7; the match to TRBD1 covers 7 bases. Trimming removed 5 bases from V and 6 bases from J; junction bases left unmatched: 7. This CDR3 comprises 13 residues. Germline CDR1 MNHEY, CDR2 SVGAGI. Here the CDR3 DNA reads TGTGCCAGCAGTCCACAGGGGATAGGCGAGCAGTACTTC. Translated: CASSPQGIGEQYF.

V gene TRBV7-2 combines with J gene TRBJ1-5, with D possibly being TRBD1 (5 bases). The V end lost 3 bases, the J end lost 3 bases, and 9 bases lay between the germline ends. The CDR3 runs to 14 residues. Germline V lookup: CDR1 SGHTA, CDR2 FQGNSA. This CDR3 is CASSFAGTNQPQHF. Here the CDR3 DNA reads TGTGCCAGCAGCTTCGCTGGGACCAATCAGCCCCAGCATTTT.

The rearrangement uses TRBV7-6 and TRBJ2-3; 7 positions match TRBD2. V dropped 1 base and J dropped 7; count of bases not matched to a gene: 8. From germline, CDR1 is SGHVS and CDR2 FNYEAQ. The CDR3 extends over 15 amino acids. CDR3 loop: CASSLVSRGSNTQYF. As DNA, the CDR3 is TGTGCCAGCAGCTTAGTCTCGCGGGGGTCAAATACGCAGTATTTT.

With respect to this clone: A much more abundant neighbour one base away suggests this may be a read error. Distinct nucleotide sequences in the sample also encode this CDR3. The genes are TRBV9 and TRBJ2-3, with D possibly TRBD1 on 5 matching bases. CDR3 length: 13 residues. The V gene's germline CDR1 is SGDLS and CDR2 YYNGEE. With 0 bases removed from V and 3 bases from J, the gap between germline ends came to 5 bases. The DNA of the CDR3 is TGTGCCAGCAGCGTAGCAGGGACAGATACGCAGTATTTT. Its protein product is CASSVAGTDTQYF.

With respect to this clone: A read error may produce the germline difference seen at one junction end. The sample carries other DNA sequences with the same CDR3. The genes are TRBV9 and TRBJ2-2; 11 bases are shared with TRBD2. The CDR3 runs to 18 residues. Germline V gives CDR1 SGDLS, CDR2 YYNGEE. CDR3 sequence reads: CASSVTRKLAGETGELFF. In DNA, the CDR3 is TGTGCCAGCAGCGTAACTCGCAAACTAGCGGGAGAGACCGGGGAACTGTTTTTT.

The V call is TRBV5-6, the J call TRBJ2-5, with 8 nucleotides matching TRBD1. Germline CDR1 and CDR2: SGHDT and YYEEEE. This CDR3 contains 15 residues. After removal of 4 bases from V and 0 bases from J, the junction contained 5 bases not matched to a gene. CDR3 sequence reads: CASSAGTGHQETQYF. The CDR3, as DNA: TGTGCCAGCAGCGCCGGGACAGGCCACCAAGAGACCCAGTACTTC.

This clone turned up a few times. The chain is built from TRBV5-6 and TRBJ2-1; a possible D gene is TRBD2 (6 bases). The CDR3 covers 15 residues. From germline, CDR1 is SGHDT and CDR2 YYEEEE. The ends were cut back, 3 bases at V and 1 base at J, with 11 bases in the middle. The CDR3 protein is CASSSRDLSYNEQFF. For the CDR3, the DNA is TGTGCCAGCAGCTCTCGGGACTTATCCTACAATGAGCAGTTCTTC.

This clone was seen more than once but under ten times. The sample carries other DNA sequences with the same CDR3. The rearrangement links TRBV7-9 to TRBJ1-1, with unresolved D. Looked up from germline, CDR1 is SEHNR and CDR2 is FQNEAQ (reference sequence). Trimming took 1 base from V and 5 from J, leaving 8 bases between them. This CDR3 contains 13 residues. The CDR3 loop is CASSLEEGTEAFF. The CDR3 coding sequence is TGTGCCAGCAGCTTAGAAGAGGGAACTGAAGCTTTCTTT.

The chain joins TRBV10-3 to TRBJ2-5, with 10 bases aligning to TRBD2. Trimming removed 9 bases from V and 2 bases from J; junction bases left unmatched: 6. This CDR3 comprises 14 residues. Germline-derived CDR1 and CDR2 are ENHRY and SYGVKD. Written as DNA, the CDR3 is TGTGCCATAAATCCGGGACTAGCGCAAGAGACCCAGTACTTC. Translating it yields CAINPGLAQETQYF.

CDR3 in amino acids: CASSLELLAADTQYF. The DNA for the CDR3 is TGTGCCAGCAGCTTAGAACTCCTAGCGGCTGATACGCAGTATTTT. The chain has TRBV11-2 and TRBJ2-3; 7 positions match TRBD2. Germline loops: CDR1 SGHAT, CDR2 FQNNGV. The CDR3 is 15 residues long. With V trimmed by 0 bases and J by 6 bases, 6 bases remained unmatched.